This T cell receptor beta chain was identified during a study of CD4 T cells in relation to SARS-CoV-2 and coronaviruses. Overall study: The negative reference was HIV-1 Nef peptide pool or peptide-free culture.

Comment on this clone: Its antigen is not known.

The unexposed donors gave CD4+ T cells in about 2010-2019, prior to COVID-19. After roughly 9 days of culture, CD4+ T cells were isolated. This table comes from immunoSEQ multiplex PCR, and its TCRdb copy is limited to in-frame clones, with some not included. The table has 20,000 to 25,000 clones, around two thirds seen once. V was shortened by 10 bases and J by 3 bases, with 14 bases between the two germline ends. The length of the CDR3 is 13 residues. Germline V gene lookup returns CDR1 KGHDR and CDR2 SFDVKD. The origin of this receptor is a human donor in good health. V gene TRBV24-1 combines with J gene TRBJ2-5; D might be TRBD1 (6 bases). The sequencing sample was made of CD4+ T cells from PBMCs, cultured in vitro. CDR3 sequence (DNA): TGTGCCACTCAACTCGACAGGAAAGAGACCCAGTACTTC. Encoded protein: CATQLDRKETQYF.